The 9 T cell receptor beta chains below all came from one sample that was sequenced in a study of a mutant IDH1 vaccine in newly diagnosed glioma. Time point: baseline, week 1 (first vaccination visit). Treatment indicated: pre-vaccination baseline after standard-of-care therapy. Clones were sequenced by immunoSEQ multiplex PCR, and TCRdb holds only the in-frame ones, with some missing. The data hold approximately 92,000 clones, with roughly 78% observed a single time. This sample comprised PBMCs, obtained from a glioma patient treated with radiotherapy, temozolomide or both. The source of these receptors is a man aged 40-49 years with glioma.

This chain connects TRBV7-9 to TRBJ2-1; 12 bases line up with TRBD2. J was trimmed by 4 bases and V by 4 bases; bases with no gene match: 8. CDR1 and CDR2 from the germline V gene are SEHNR and FQNEAQ (reference sequence). The CDR3 consists of 17 residues. This CDR3 is CASSSSGLAGIYNEQFF. The CDR3 nucleotides are TGTGCCAGCAGCTCTTCCGGACTAGCGGGGATTTACAATGAGCAGTTCTTC.

The CDR3 region has the DNA TGTGCCAGCAGTAAGGGACAGCTGAACTATGGCTACACCTTC. Its translation is CASSKGQLNYGYTF. The chain is built from TRBV2 and TRBJ1-2; 7 nucleotides line up with TRBD1. From germline, CDR1 is SNHLY and CDR2 FYNNEI. Losses at the gene ends were 5 bases for V and 2 bases for J; bases not matched to a gene: 5. The length of the CDR3 is 14 residues.

The chain employs TRBV5-8 and TRBJ1-4, with D perhaps TRBD1 (5 bases). Germline values: CDR1 SGHTS, CDR2 YDEGEE. CDR3 length: 11 amino acids. Trimming cost V 3 bases and J 10 bases, with 7 bases left between them. DNA for the CDR3: TGTGCCAGCAGCTGGGGGGTAAAACTGTTTTTT. As protein: CASSWGVKLFF.

This chain uses TRBV30 with TRBJ2-5; the D is unclear. The J call is uncertain, as TRBJ2-7 better fits the DNA end. The germline V gene encodes CDR1 GTSNPN and CDR2 SVGIG (reference sequence). CDR3 length: 14 amino acids. CDR3 nucleotides: TGTGCCTGGAGCCCAGGAGTGAGGTTCTACGAGCAGTACTTC. This codes for CAWSPGVRFYEQYF.

This chain uses TRBV10-3 with TRBJ2-1; the match to TRBD1 covers 10 bases. The V segment lost 1 base and the J segment 3 bases; nucleotides outside the gene matches: 15. This CDR3 is built from 20 residues. Germline assignment: CDR1 ENHRY and CDR2 SYGVKD. This chain's CDR3 is CAISEFWTGGGSVDYNEQFF. The CDR3 DNA sequence: TGTGCCATCAGTGAGTTTTGGACAGGGGGGGGCTCAGTGGACTACAATGAGCAGTTCTTC.

The rearrangement links TRBV7-2 to TRBJ2-5; D uncertain. V dropped 4 bases and J dropped 1 base, with 10 bases sitting between them. CDR3 length: 14 amino acids. Germline V CDR1 and CDR2: SGHTA, FQGNSA. The DNA of the CDR3 is TGTGCCAGCAGCTCCCGTCGGGTCCAAGAGACCCAGTACTTC. It is translated as CASSSRRVQETQYF.

This sequence joins TRBV9 and TRBJ1-1, with TRBD1 matching 7 bases. This CDR3 spans 14 amino acids. The V gene's germline CDR1 is SGDLS and CDR2 YYNGEE. Trimming removed 2 bases from V and 0 bases from J; junction bases left unmatched: 1. The CDR3 nucleotides read TGTGCCAGCAGCGTGGGGACAGTGAACACTGAAGCTTTCTTT. Protein sequence: CASSVGTVNTEAFF.

The V and J genes are TRBV7-8 and TRBJ2-3; 8 nucleotides align to TRBD2. The length of the CDR3 is 15 residues. Germline values: CDR1 SGHVS, CDR2 FQNEAQ. Trimming removed 6 bases from V and 0 bases from J; junction bases left unmatched: 5. The DNA for the CDR3 is TGTGCCAGCAGTTTTAGCGGGATTAGCACAGATACGCAGTATTTT. It specifies CASSFSGISTDTQYF.

CDR3 sequence (DNA): TGTGCCATCAGTGGGGACAGGGCGGACACCGGGGAGCTGTTTTTT. Amino acids: CAISGDRADTGELFF. The chain links TRBV10-3 to TRBJ2-2; 9 bases match TRBD1. Germline values: CDR1 ENHRY, CDR2 SYGVKD. The CDR3 runs to 15 residues. V shed 4 bases and J 3 bases; nucleotides not matched to a gene: 3.